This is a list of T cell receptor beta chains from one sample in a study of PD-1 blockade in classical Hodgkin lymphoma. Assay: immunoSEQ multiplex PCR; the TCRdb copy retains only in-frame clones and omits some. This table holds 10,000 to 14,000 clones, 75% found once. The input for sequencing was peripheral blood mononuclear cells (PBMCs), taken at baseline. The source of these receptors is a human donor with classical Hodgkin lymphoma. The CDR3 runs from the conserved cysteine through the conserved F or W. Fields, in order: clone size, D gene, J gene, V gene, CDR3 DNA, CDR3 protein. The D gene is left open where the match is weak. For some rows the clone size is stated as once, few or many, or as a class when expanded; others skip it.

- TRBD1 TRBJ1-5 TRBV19 TGTGCCAGTAGTCCTCCGGGGACAGGGGTCCAGCCCCAGCATTTT CASSPPGTGVQPQHF
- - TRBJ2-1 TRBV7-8 TGTGCCAGCAGCTTATCGCCACAGGACTGGTACAATGAGCAGTTCTTC CASSLSPQDWYNEQFF
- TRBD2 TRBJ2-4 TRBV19 TGTGCCAGTAGCAGCAAACTAGCGGGAAACATTCAGTACTTC CASSSKLAGNIQYF
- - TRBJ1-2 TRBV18 TGTGCCAGCTCACACGGCGGCGCTAACTATGGCTACACCTTC CASSHGGANYGYTF
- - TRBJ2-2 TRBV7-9 TGTGCCAGCAGCTTAATGGACGGCGGGGAGCTGTTTTTT CASSLMDGGELFF
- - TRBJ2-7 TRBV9 TGTGCCAGCAGCGTAGGGTCGGGGGTACACGAGCAGTACTTC CASSVGSGVHEQYF
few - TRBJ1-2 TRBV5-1 TGCGCCAGCAGCTTGGTCATGGACGCGGGGGGCTACACCTTC CASSLVMDAGGYTF
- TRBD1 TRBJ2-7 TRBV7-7 TGTGCCAGAACAGGGGGCCCTCCCTACTTCTACGAGCAGTACTTC CARTGGPPYFYEQYF
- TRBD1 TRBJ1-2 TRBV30 TGTGCCTGGAGTCGATGGGGAGGGGGCTTCGACTCTAACTATGGCTACACCTTC CAWSRWGGGFDSNYGYTF
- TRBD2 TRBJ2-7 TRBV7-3 TGTGCCAGCAGTTACGGGGTGACTAGCAGGACCTACGAGCAGTACTTC CASSYGVTSRTYEQYF
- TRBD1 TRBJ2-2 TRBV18 TGTGCCAGCTCACCCCAGGGGGCCACCGGGGAGCTGTTTTTT CASSPQGATGELFF
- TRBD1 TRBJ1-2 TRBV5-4 TGTGCCAGCAGCACCCCTCGGACAGGGGCTCATGGCTACACCTTC CASSTPRTGAHGYTF
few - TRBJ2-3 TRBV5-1 TGCGCCAGCAGCTCCGGGAACAGAGCGGATACGCAGTATTTT CASSSGNRADTQYF
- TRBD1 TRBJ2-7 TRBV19 TGTGCCAGTTCGGACAGGGGTTACGAGCAGTACTTC CASSDRGYEQYF
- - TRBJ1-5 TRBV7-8 TGTGCCAGCAGCTTAGGAAGGGTGAACAATCAGCCCCAGCATTTT CASSLGRVNNQPQHF
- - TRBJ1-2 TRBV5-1 TGCGCCAGCAGCTTGGTGTGGCAGGGCTACAACTATGGCTACACCTTC CASSLVWQGYNYGYTF
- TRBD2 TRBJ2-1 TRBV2 TGTGCCAGCAGTCCCGGGGGACTAGCGGGGGGTTACAATGAGCAGTTCTTC CASSPGGLAGGYNEQFF
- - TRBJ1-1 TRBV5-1 TGCGCCAGCAGCTTTACAGGACAAGAGGCTTTCTTT CASSFTGQEAFF
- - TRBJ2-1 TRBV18 TGTGCCAGCTCACCAGAAACAGGTTTATCATTCAATGAGCAGTTCTTC CASSPETGLSFNEQFF
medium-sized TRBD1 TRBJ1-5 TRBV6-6 TGTGCCAGCAGGTACACAGGGGGCAATCAGCCCCAGCATTTT CASRYTGGNQPQHF
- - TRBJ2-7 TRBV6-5 TGTGCCAGCACCAGGGAGAGGGGGAGTGCGTACGAGCAGTACTTC CASTRERGSAYEQYF
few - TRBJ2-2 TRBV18 TGTGCCAGCTCACCCTCAGGGCCCGGGGAGCTGTTTTTT CASSPSGPGELFF
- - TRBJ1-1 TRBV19 TGTGCCAGTAGGGCAGGGGTGGTGGACACTGAAGCTTTCTTT CASRAGVVDTEAFF
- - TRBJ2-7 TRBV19 TGTGCCAGTAGTTTCGGGACGGCGGCCTACGAGCAGTACTTC CASSFGTAAYEQYF
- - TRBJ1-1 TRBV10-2 TGCGCCAGCAGTGAGTTTCGGGGGAACACTGAAGCTTTCTTT CASSEFRGNTEAFF
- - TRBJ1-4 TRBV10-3 TGTGCCATCAGTGAGTCGGACTTGACAGGCGCCTTGTTTTTT CAISESDLTGALFF
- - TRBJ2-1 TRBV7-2 TGTGCCAGCAGCTTAGTCTACAATGAGCAGTTCTTC CASSLVYNEQFF
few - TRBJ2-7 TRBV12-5 TGTGCTAGTGGTAACAGGGATTGCTCTTACGAGCAGTACTTC CASGNRDCSYEQYF
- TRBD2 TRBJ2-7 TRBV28 TGTGCCAGCAGTTATCTTCTCTTGGCGGGAGGGGTCCACGAGCAGTACTTC CASSYLLLAGGVHEQYF
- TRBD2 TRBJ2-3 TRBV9 TGTGCCAGCAGCGTAAAGGGACTAGCGGGGACAGATACGCAGTATTTT CASSVKGLAGTDTQYF
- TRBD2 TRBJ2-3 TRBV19 TGTGCCAGTAGTATTTCGGCGGGAGGCACAGATACGCAGTATTTT CASSISAGGTDTQYF
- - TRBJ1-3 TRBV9 TGTGCCAGCAGCCCCTCGGGGGGGATGCTGGGAAACACCATATATTTT CASSPSGGMLGNTIYF
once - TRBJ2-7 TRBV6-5 TGTGCCAGCAGGAGAGAGTACGACGGGAAGCAGTACTTC CASRREYDGKQYF
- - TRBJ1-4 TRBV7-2 TGTGCCAGCAGCCCCCAATACAGGGTTCTTAGTGAAAAACTGTTTTTT CASSPQYRVLSEKLFF
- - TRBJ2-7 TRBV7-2 TGTGCCAGCAGCCCCGGCTGGGGAAGGTACGAGCAGTACTTC CASSPGWGRYEQYF
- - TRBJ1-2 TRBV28 TGTGCCAGCAGCGGGACACCTAACTATGGCTACACCTTC CASSGTPNYGYTF
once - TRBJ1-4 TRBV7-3 TGTGCCAGCAGCTTAACAGGGGGGTATGGTGAAAAACTGTTTTTT CASSLTGGYGEKLFF
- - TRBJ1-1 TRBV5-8 TGTGCCAGCAGCCTCAGGGTCCGAACTTTCTTT CASSLRVRTFF
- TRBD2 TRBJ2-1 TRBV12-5 TGTGCTAGTGGAAGGACTAGCGGCTACAATGAGCAGTTCTTC CASGRTSGYNEQFF
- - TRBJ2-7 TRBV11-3 TGTGCCAGCAGCTTAGAAGGGGCGAGGTACGAGCAGTACTTC CASSLEGARYEQYF
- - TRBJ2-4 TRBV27 TGTGCCAGCAGTTTATCTGGACGTCGAAACATTCAGTACTTC CASSLSGRRNIQYF